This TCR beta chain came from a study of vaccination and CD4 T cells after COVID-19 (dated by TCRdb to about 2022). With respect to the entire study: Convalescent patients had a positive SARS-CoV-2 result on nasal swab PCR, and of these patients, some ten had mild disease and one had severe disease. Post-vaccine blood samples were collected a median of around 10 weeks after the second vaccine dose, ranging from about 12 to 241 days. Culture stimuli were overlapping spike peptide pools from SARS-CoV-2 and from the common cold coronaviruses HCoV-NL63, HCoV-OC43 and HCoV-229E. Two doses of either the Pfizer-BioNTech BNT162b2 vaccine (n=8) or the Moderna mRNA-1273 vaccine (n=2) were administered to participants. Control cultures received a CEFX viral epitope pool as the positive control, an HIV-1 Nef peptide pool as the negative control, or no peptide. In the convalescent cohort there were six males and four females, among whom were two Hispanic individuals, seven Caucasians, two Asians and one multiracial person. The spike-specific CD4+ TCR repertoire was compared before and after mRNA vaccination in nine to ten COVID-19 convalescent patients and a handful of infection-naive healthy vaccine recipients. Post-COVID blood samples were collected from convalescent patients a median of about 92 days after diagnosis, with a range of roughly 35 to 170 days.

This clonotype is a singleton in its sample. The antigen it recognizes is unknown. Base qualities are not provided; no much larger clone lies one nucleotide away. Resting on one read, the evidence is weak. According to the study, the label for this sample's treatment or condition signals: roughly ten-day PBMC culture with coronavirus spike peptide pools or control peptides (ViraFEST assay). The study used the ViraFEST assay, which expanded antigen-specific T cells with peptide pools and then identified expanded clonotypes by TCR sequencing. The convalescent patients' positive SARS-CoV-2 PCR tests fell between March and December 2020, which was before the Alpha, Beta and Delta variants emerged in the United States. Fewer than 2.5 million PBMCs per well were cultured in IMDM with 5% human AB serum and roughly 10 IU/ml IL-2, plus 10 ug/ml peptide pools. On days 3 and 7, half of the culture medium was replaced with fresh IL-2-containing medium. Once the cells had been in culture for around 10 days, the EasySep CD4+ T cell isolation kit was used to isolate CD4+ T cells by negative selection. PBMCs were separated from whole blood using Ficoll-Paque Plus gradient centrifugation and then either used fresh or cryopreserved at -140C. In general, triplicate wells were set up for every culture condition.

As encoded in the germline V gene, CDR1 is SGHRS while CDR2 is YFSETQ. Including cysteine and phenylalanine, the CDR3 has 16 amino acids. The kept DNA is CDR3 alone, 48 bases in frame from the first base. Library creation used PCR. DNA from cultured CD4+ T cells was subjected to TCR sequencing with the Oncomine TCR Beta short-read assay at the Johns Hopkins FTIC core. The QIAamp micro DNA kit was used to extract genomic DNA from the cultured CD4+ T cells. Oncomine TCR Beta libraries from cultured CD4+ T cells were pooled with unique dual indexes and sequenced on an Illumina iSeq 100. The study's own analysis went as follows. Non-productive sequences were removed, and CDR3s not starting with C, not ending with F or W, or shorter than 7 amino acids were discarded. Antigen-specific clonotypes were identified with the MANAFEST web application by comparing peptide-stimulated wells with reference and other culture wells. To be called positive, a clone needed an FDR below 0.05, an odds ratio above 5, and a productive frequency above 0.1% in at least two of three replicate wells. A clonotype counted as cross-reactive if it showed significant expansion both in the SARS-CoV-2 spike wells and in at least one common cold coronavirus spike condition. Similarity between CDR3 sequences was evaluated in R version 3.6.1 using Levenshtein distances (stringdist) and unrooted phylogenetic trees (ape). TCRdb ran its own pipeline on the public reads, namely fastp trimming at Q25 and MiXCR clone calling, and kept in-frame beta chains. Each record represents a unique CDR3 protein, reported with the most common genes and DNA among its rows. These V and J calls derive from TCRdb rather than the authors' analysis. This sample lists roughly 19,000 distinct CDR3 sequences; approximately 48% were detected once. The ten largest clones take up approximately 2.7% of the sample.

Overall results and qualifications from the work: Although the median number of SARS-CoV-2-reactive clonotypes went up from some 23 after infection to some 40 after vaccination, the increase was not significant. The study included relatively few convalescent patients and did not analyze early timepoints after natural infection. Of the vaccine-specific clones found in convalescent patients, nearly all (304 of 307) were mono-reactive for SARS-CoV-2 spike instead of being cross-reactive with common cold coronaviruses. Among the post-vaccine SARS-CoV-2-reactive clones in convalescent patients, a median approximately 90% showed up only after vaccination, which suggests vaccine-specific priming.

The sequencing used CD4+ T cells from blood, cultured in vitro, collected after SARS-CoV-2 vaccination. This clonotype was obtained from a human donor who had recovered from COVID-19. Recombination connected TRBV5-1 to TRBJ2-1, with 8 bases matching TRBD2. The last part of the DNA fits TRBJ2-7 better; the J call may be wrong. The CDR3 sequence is CASSSNSGAGAYEQYF. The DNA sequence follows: TGCGCCAGCAGCTCCAACTCAGGAGCGGGAGCCTACGAGCAGTACTTC.